What follows are 19 T cell receptor beta chains derived from one specimen sequenced in a study of spatial heterogeneity in lung cancer (dated by TCRdb to the late 2010s). To prepare the library, 5' RACE was applied. These reads were obtained on a NextSeq 500. TCRdb reprocessing: public reads trimmed at Q25 with fastp, clones called with MiXCR, in-frame beta chains kept. Under each unique CDR3 protein, matching rows form one entry showing the most common genes and DNA. This sample lists about 100,000 distinct CDR3 sequences; approximately 19% were detected once. The ten biggest clones cover roughly a fifth of the sample. The meaning of the sample's time point label: blood at routine non-recurrence follow-up after resection. Sequencing used PBMCs, obtained at follow-up. The receptors here all came from a male donor with early-stage non-small cell lung cancer.

This clonotype was observed at least ten times. The chain is built from TRBV20-1 and TRBJ1-5, with D possibly TRBD1 on 6 matching bases. V was clipped by 2 bases and J by 7 bases, with 18 bases between them. In germline, CDR1 is DFQATT, CDR2 SNEGSKA (reference sequence). The CDR3 is 15 amino acids. CDR3 sequence: CSARSEDGGRQPQHF. CDR3 sequence (DNA): TGCAGTGCTAGATCCGAGGACGGGGGGCGACAGCCCCAGCATTTT.

The chain uses TRBV2 and TRBJ1-1, with D unresolved. Germline CDR1 and CDR2: SNHLY and FYNNEI. CDR3 length: 14 amino acids. Trimming shortened V by 5 bases and J by 0 bases, and 10 bases separated the two germline ends. The DNA for the CDR3 is TGTGCCAGCAGTCCCGTGAGGCTGAACACTGAAGCTTTCTTT. Residues: CASSPVRLNTEAFF.

This clonotype was counted a few times. The chain uses TRBV20-1 and TRBJ2-7, with D possibly being TRBD1 or TRBD2 (5 bases each). The CDR3 spans 12 residues. Germline V gene data show CDR1 as DFQATT and CDR2 as SNEGSKA (reference sequence). With 5 bases removed from V and 7 bases from J, the gap between germline ends came to 15 bases. The CDR3 bases are TGCAGTGCTGGGGACGGGATGCGGGAGCAGTACGTC. This translates into CSAGDGMREQYV.

This clonotype has more than one count but fewer than ten. This chain uses TRBV20-1 with TRBJ1-6, with D hard to call. Germline values: CDR1 DFQATT, CDR2 SNEGSKA (reference sequence). The CDR3 has 16 residues. With 6 bases removed from V and 0 bases from J, the gap between germline ends came to 15 bases. CDR3 sequence reads: CSARNSISSYNSPLHF. CDR3 nucleotides: TGCAGTGCCCGAAACTCAATTTCCTCCTATAATTCACCCCTCCACTTT.

Many counts were recorded for this clonotype. The rearrangement joins TRBV15 to TRBJ2-1; 9 positions agree with TRBD2. The CDR3 spans 17 residues. Germline V gives CDR1 LNHNV, CDR2 YYDKDF (reference sequence). The V gene end was trimmed by 5 bases and the J gene end by 3 bases; junction bases not matched to a gene: 11. CDR3: CATSRQQAGGYYNEQFF. CDR3 in DNA: TGTGCCACCAGCCGACAGCAAGCGGGAGGATACTACAATGAGCAGTTCTTC.

This clonotype was counted ten times or more. The V and J genes are TRBV19 and TRBJ2-3; D is perhaps TRBD2 (5 bases). Germline CDR1 and CDR2: LNHDA and SQIVND (reference sequence). Trimming stripped 8 bases from V and 0 bases from J, with 9 bases between. The CDR3 covers 13 residues. In DNA, the CDR3 is TGTGCCAGTGGACTGGGCAGCACAGATACGCAGTATTTT. It specifies CASGLGSTDTQYF.

The rearrangement joins TRBV29-1 to TRBJ1-1; D is perhaps TRBD1 (5 bases). The germline V and J ends were trimmed by 3 bases and 1 base, with 9 bases remaining between them. The CDR3 extends over 13 amino acids. Germline CDR1 is SQVTM and CDR2 is ANQGSEA. CDR3 sequence: CSVEGQTNTEAFF. CDR3 nucleotide sequence: TGCAGCGTTGAGGGGCAGACGAACACTGAAGCTTTCTTT.

This chain uses TRBV27 with TRBJ2-1, with 10 nucleotides matching TRBD1. J was trimmed by 7 bases and V by 5 bases; bases with no gene match: 2. Germline V gives CDR1 MNHEY, CDR2 SMNVEV (reference sequence). This CDR3 spans 13 amino acids. The CDR3 DNA reads as TGTGCCAGCAGTGACAGGGGGCCGAATGAGCAGTTCTTC. Residues: CASSDRGPNEQFF.

V gene TRBV5-1 combines with J gene TRBJ1-1; 8 bases align to TRBD1. After removal of 3 bases from V and 5 bases from J, the junction contained 9 bases not matched to a gene. Per the germline V gene, CDR1 is SGHRS and CDR2 is YFSETQ. CDR3 length equals 15 residues. Written as DNA, the CDR3 is TGCGCCAGCAGCTCCTCAACAACAGGGGGAACTGAAGCTTTCTTT. The encoded protein is CASSSSTTGGTEAFF.

This clonotype was found a few times. This rearrangement joins TRBV27 to TRBJ2-7, with D unresolved. This CDR3 comprises 16 residues. V lost 5 bases to trimming and J lost 2 bases, with 19 bases between them. Germline V gene data show CDR1 as MNHEY and CDR2 as SMNVEV (reference sequence). CDR3 nucleotide sequence: TGTGCCAGCAGTCCCAACCCCGCGGTATTAACCTACGAGCAGTACTTC. Translation gives CASSPNPAVLTYEQYF.

The table lists this clonotype with a few counts. The chain employs TRBV5-8 and TRBJ2-1, with D hard to call. The germline CDR1 and CDR2 sequences are SGHTS and YDEGEE. Trimming removed 1 base from V and 2 bases from J, with 10 bases in between. CDR3 size: 15 residues. CDR3: CASSLMGRTYNEQFF. The CDR3 nucleotides are TGTGCCAGCAGCTTGATGGGTAGGACCTACAATGAGCAGTTCTTC.

This clonotype was observed a few times. The gene calls are TRBV5-1 and TRBJ2-7; D is ambiguous. V was pared by 3 bases and J by 6 bases, with 13 bases between. The CDR3 extends over 13 amino acids. Germline V gene lookup returns CDR1 SGHRS and CDR2 YFSETQ. The CDR3 DNA sequence: TGCGCCAGCAGCTCGCCCGTATCTGTCGAGCAGTACTTC. Its translation: CASSSPVSVEQYF.

The rearrangement uses TRBV12-3 or TRBV12-4 and TRBJ2-5; 10 bases line up with TRBD1. Trimming cost V 6 bases and J 2 bases; bases outside gene matches: 6. This CDR3 comprises 15 residues. CDR3 sequence: CASRSGTGAQETQYF. The CDR3 DNA sequence: TGTGCCAGCAGATCCGGGACAGGGGCACAAGAGACCCAGTACTTC.

V usage is TRBV7-2 and J usage is TRBJ1-5; possibly TRBD1 for D (6 bases). Germline-derived CDR1 and CDR2 are SGHTA and FQGNSA. Trimming took off 6 bases at V and 1 base at J, with 10 bases between the two ends. CDR3 length: 14 residues. CDR3 residues: CASSQDRSNQPQHF. CDR3 in DNA: TGTGCCAGCAGTCAGGACAGAAGCAATCAGCCCCAGCATTTT. Variable domain in full (rest from reference TRBV7-2 and TRBJ1-5): GAGVSQSPSNKVTEKGKDVELRCDPISGHTALYWYRQSLGQGLEFLIYFQGNSAPDKSGLPSDRFSAERTGGSVSTLTIQRTQQEDSAVYLCASSQDRSNQPQHFGDGTRLSIL.

As regards this clonotype: Here the CDR3 omits its conserved ending phenylalanine or tryptophan, so a read error is the likely source. The chain has TRBV5-6 and TRBJ2-1; D is undetermined. This CDR3 contains 14 residues. Per germline, CDR1 SGHDT and CDR2 YYEEEE. V was cut by 4 bases and J by 1 base, with 9 bases left in between. The CDR3 loop reads CASSRTRSYNEQFS. CDR3 DNA sequence: TGTGCCAGCAGCCGGACCCGTTCCTACAATGAGCAGTTCTCC.

The rearrangement uses TRBV20-1 and TRBJ2-5; 8 bases are shared with TRBD1. The CDR3 has 12 residues. Germline V gene lookup returns CDR1 DFQATT and CDR2 SNEGSKA (reference sequence). Germline trimming cut 6 bases from V and 4 bases from J; bases unmatched to any gene: 4. This CDR3 reads CSASDRGETQYF. The CDR3 coding sequence is TGCAGTGCCAGTGACAGGGGAGAGACCCAGTACTTC.

The genes are TRBV6-5 and TRBJ1-5; perhaps TRBD1 as D (5 bases). Germline CDR1 and CDR2: MNHEY and SVGAGI. With 5 bases removed from V and 10 bases from J, the gap between germline ends came to 15 bases. The CDR3 sequence is 13 residues long. CDR3 residues: CASSTGTLSPQHF. CDR3 coding DNA: TGTGCCAGCAGTACCGGGACCCTCTCCCCCCAGCATTTT.

This clonotype was observed a few times. This chain joins TRBV12-3 or TRBV12-4 and TRBJ2-5; the match to TRBD2 covers 11 bases. This CDR3 is built from 15 residues. V lost 6 bases to trimming and J lost 1 base; unmatched junction nucleotides: 4. CDR3 coding DNA: TGTGCCAGCAGCAAACTAGCGGGGGCCCAAGAGACCCAGTACTTC. Protein: CASSKLAGAQETQYF.

The chain links TRBV6-5 to TRBJ1-6; 8 nucleotides match TRBD1. Germline lookup yields CDR1 MNHEY and CDR2 SVGAGI. The CDR3 is 15 amino acids. V gave up 4 bases and J gave up 5 bases; unmatched junction bases: 4. DNA for the CDR3: TGTGCCAGCAGTTCATGGACAGGGCATAATTCACCCCTCCACTTT. Translated, it gives CASSSWTGHNSPLHF.